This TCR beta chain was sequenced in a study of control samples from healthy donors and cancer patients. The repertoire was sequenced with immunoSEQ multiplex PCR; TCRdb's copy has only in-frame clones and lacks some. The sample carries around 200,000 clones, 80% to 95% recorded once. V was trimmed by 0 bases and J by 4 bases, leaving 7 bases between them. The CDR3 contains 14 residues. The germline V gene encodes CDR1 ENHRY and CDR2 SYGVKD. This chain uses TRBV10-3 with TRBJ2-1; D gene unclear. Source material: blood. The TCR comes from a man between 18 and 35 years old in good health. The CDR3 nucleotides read TGTGCCATCAGTGAGTCCGGCAGGTACAATGAGCAGTTCTTC. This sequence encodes CAISESGRYNEQFF.